These 9 T cell receptor beta chains originate from one sample sequenced in a study of regulatory and conventional T cells in RAG deficiency. Conventional CD4+ T cells were sorted from blood as CD25-low CD127-high cells. The assay was immunoSEQ multiplex PCR, and TCRdb's table has in-frame clones only and misses some. This table has 40,000 to 55,000 clones, 90% appearing once. Separately, the same data were catalogued under a study of regulatory T cells. That work states: The primer mix had 52 TRBV and 13 TRBJ primers.

The sample taken for sequencing was CD4+ effector T cells sorted from blood. The origin of the receptors is a human donor in good health.

This chain joins TRBV7-8 and TRBJ1-1; D remains ambiguous. CDR1 and CDR2 (germline): SGHVS, FQNEAQ. Trimming shortened V by 0 bases and J by 2 bases, and 7 bases separated the two germline ends. This CDR3 is 14 amino acids long. CDR3 nucleotide sequence: TGTGCCAGCAGCTTAGCGGCGAAAAACACTGAAGCTTTCTTT. Its protein is CASSLAAKNTEAFF.

The rearrangement joins TRBV2 to TRBJ1-3, with D tentatively TRBD1 (6 bases). Germline V lookup: CDR1 SNHLY, CDR2 FYNNEI. Trimming took 4 bases from V and 0 from J, leaving 10 bases between them. The CDR3 loop spans 15 amino acids. CDR3 nucleotide sequence: TGTGCCAGCAGTGTCCAGGGGCCCTCTGGAAACACCATATATTTT. This encodes CASSVQGPSGNTIYF. Drawing the rest from reference TRBV2 and TRBJ1-3, the complete variable domain is EPEVTQTPSHQVTQMGQEVILRCVPISNHLYFYWYRQILGQKVEFLVSFYNNEISEKSEIFDDQFSVERPDGSNFTLKIRSTKLEDSAMYFCASSVQGPSGNTIYFGEGSWLTVV.

The chain employs TRBV27 and TRBJ2-7; TRBD2 agrees at 7 bases. This CDR3 region has 12 residues. The trim removed 3 bases at V and 9 bases at J, leaving 5 bases unmatched. The germline CDR1 and CDR2 sequences are MNHEY and SMNVEV (reference sequence). This CDR3 is CASSFWGGGQYF. Here the CDR3 DNA reads TGTGCCAGCAGTTTTTGGGGCGGGGGGCAGTACTTC.

The chain couples TRBV30 to TRBJ2-7, with D tentatively TRBD1 (5 bases). V was trimmed by 2 bases and J by 3 bases, leaving 11 bases between them. The V gene's germline CDR1 is GTSNPN and CDR2 SVGIG (reference sequence). The CDR3 is 13 residues long. Here the CDR3 reads CAWSIVTGYEQYF. CDR3 in DNA: TGTGCCTGGAGTATTGTCACAGGCTACGAGCAGTACTTC.

The chain combines TRBV6-6 with TRBJ1-2; maybe TRBD1 (6 bases). Trimming pared 5 bases from V and 3 bases from J, leaving 13 bases between. The length of the CDR3 is 14 residues. CDR1 and CDR2 from the germline V gene are MNHNY and SVGAGI (reference sequence). CDR3 amino acids: CASSTTQGDYGYTF. The CDR3 nucleotides read TGTGCCAGCAGTACAACACAGGGCGACTATGGCTACACCTTC.

The chain combines TRBV12-5 with TRBJ2-5; D is uncertain. Per germline, CDR1 LGHNT and CDR2 FRNRAP. V dropped 3 bases and J dropped 3 bases, with 5 bases sitting between them. This CDR3 spans 12 amino acids. The CDR3 DNA sequence: TGTGCTAGTGGTTTATGGAAAGAGACCCAGTACTTC. Translating it yields CASGLWKETQYF.

V gene TRBV18 combines with J gene TRBJ2-1; D perhaps matches TRBD1 (5 bases). Looked up from germline, CDR1 is KGHSH and CDR2 is LQKENI. This CDR3 is 12 amino acids long. The germline V and J ends were trimmed by 4 bases and 5 bases, with 6 bases remaining between them. The CDR3 sequence is CASSLRDNEQFF. CDR3 coding DNA: TGTGCCAGCTCACTCAGGGACAATGAGCAGTTCTTC.

The rearrangement uses TRBV5-4 and TRBJ2-7; 7 bases match TRBD2. Germline V gives CDR1 SGHNT, CDR2 YYREEE (reference sequence). V shed 4 bases, J shed 3 bases, and the junction held 13 bases outside the gene matches. The CDR3 runs to 16 residues. The CDR3 nucleotides read TGTGCCAGCAGCCCTGAGGTTGGGGGGGTGGGCTACGAGCAGTACTTC. Translating it yields CASSPEVGGVGYEQYF.

This clone was picked up one time. The rearrangement uses TRBV28 and TRBJ2-7; 10 nucleotides match TRBD1. The CDR3 extends over 15 amino acids. The V segment lost 0 bases and the J segment 4 bases; nucleotides outside the gene matches: 3. CDR1 and CDR2 from the germline V gene are MDHEN and SYDVKM. In DNA, the CDR3 is TGTGCCAGCAGTTTATGGACAGGGGGCCAGTACGAGCAGTACTTC. Its translation: CASSLWTGGQYEQYF.